This TCR beta chain was observed in a study of blood T cells in healthy people across ages. The second PCR ran roughly 7 to 12 cycles with a sample-barcoded 5' primer and J-beta primers. Every sample gave at least 2.5 million paired-end reads containing CDR3. TCRdb called the 5' RACE reads again in MiXCR, with one record for every CDR3 protein. Seen here are about 620,000 distinct CDR3 sequences, around 50% observed once, and the top ten hold less than 15%. Regarding this clonotype: Possible read error: a much larger clone is one base away.

Per germline, CDR1 SEHNR and CDR2 FQNEAQ (reference sequence). The CDR3 sequence is 16 residues long. Trimming removed 3 bases at V and 11 bases at J, with 25 bases between. Sequencing was carried out using blood. This TCR was recovered from a woman aged 80 or over in good health. The genes are TRBV7-9 and TRBJ2-5; D not resolved. In nucleotides, the CDR3 is TGTGCCAGCAGCTTTCTAAGCCTGGGTGGTGACAATGAGCAGTACTTC. Translation: CASSFLSLGGDNEQYF.